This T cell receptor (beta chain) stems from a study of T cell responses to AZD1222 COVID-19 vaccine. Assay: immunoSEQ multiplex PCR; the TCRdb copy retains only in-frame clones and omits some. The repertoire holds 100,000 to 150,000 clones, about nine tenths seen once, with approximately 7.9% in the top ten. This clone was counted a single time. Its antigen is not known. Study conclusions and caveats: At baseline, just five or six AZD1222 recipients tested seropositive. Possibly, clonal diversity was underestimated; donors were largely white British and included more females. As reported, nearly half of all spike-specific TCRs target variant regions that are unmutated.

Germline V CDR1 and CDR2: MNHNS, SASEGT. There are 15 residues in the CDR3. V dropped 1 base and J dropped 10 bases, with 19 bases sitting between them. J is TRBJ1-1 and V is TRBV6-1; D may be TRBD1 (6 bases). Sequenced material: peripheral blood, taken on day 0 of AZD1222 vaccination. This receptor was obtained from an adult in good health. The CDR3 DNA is TGTGCCAGCAGTGAAGGTATGGGGGGCGCGGACGGAGCTTTCTTT. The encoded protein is CASSEGMGGADGAFF.